Each of the 25 T cell receptor beta chains below was sequenced from the same sample in a study of blood T cell repertoires in COVID-19. This table comes from immunoSEQ multiplex PCR, and its TCRdb copy is limited to in-frame clones, with some not included. The profile shows under 200,000 clones, just under 90% of them singletons. Sequencing used peripheral blood. The receptor source for this set is a woman in her seventies with COVID-19, enrolled during active disease.

The chain uses TRBV28 and TRBJ1-1; 9 bases fit TRBD1. Unmatched junction bases numbered 10, after V lost 5 bases and J lost 3 bases. The germline CDR1 and CDR2 sequences are MDHEN and SYDVKM. The CDR3 runs 16 residues. The CDR3 region is CASSRDRVQGHTEAFF. The CDR3 nucleotides are TGTGCCAGCAGTCGGGACAGGGTACAAGGGCACACTGAAGCTTTCTTT.

This clone was found once. The CDR3 DNA is TGCGCCAGCAGCTTGGGCCGGGGTCGGGAGACCCAGTACTTC. Amino acids: CASSLGRGRETQYF. The chain recombines TRBV5-1 with TRBJ2-5; D is perhaps TRBD2 (5 bases). V lost 0 bases, J lost 5 bases, and 11 bases lay in between. Germline V gives CDR1 SGHRS, CDR2 YFSETQ. The CDR3 runs to 14 residues.

This clone was recorded only once. The CDR3 region has the DNA TGTGCCAGCAGCCCCACCGGGACAGGGGTGGGAGATACGCAGTATTTT. It is translated as CASSPTGTGVGDTQYF. This chain links TRBV7-9 with TRBJ2-3; 10 nucleotides align to TRBD1. The CDR3 is 16 residues long. V shed 5 bases and J 5 bases; nucleotides not matched to a gene: 10. CDR1 is SEHNR and CDR2 is FQNEAQ in the germline V gene (reference sequence).

V and J are TRBV20-1 and TRBJ1-5; D is perhaps TRBD1 (5 bases). The CDR3 has 13 amino acids. Looked up from germline, CDR1 is DFQATT and CDR2 is SNEGSKA (reference sequence). Between the trimmed V and J ends, which lost 6 bases and 4 bases, there was a span of 13 bases. CDR3 sequence: CSASNGGNQPQHF. Here the CDR3 DNA reads TGCAGTGCCAGTAATGGGGGGAATCAGCCCCAGCATTTT.

This clone is a singleton in its sample. V usage is TRBV6-1 and J usage is TRBJ1-2; D unresolved. Germline V CDR1 and CDR2: MNHNS, SASEGT. CDR3 length: 14 amino acids. Trimming removed 1 base from V and 2 bases from J, with 8 bases in between. CDR3 loop: CASSEGAGNYGYTF. As DNA, the CDR3 is TGTGCCAGCAGTGAAGGGGCGGGAAACTATGGCTACACCTTC.

J is TRBJ1-1 and V is TRBV3-1 (or the pseudogene TRBV3-2); D ambiguous. Germline V gene data show CDR1 as LGHDT and CDR2 as YNNKEL (reference sequence). The CDR3 loop spans 13 amino acids. V was pared by 6 bases and J by 1 base, with 9 bases between. CDR3 in amino acids: CASSSTSNTEAFF. As DNA, the CDR3 is TGTGCCAGCAGTTCCACTTCGAACACTGAAGCTTTCTTT.

For this clone: At one of its ends the junction is not consistent with the germline gene, which may arise from a read error. The chain uses TRBV18 and TRBJ2-6; 9 bases align to TRBD1. The CDR3 length is 16 residues. Per the germline V gene, CDR1 is KGHSH and CDR2 is LQKENI. CDR3 loop: CASSPQGARGANVLTF. CDR3 coding DNA: TGTGCCAGCTCGCCACAGGGGGCGCGAGGGGCCAACGTCCTGACTTTC.

V gene TRBV19 combines with J gene TRBJ2-2, with 8 positions matching TRBD2. The junction had 1 base not matched to a gene; V was cut back by 1 base and J by 6 bases. The CDR3 loop spans 14 amino acids. CDR1 and CDR2 from the germline V gene are LNHDA and SQIVND (reference sequence). CDR3 in amino acids: CASSIAGGPGELFF. CDR3 DNA: TGTGCCAGTAGTATAGCGGGGGGGCCCGGGGAGCTGTTTTTT.

The chain recombines TRBV2 with TRBJ1-1, with D maybe TRBD1 (5 bases). Germline CDR1 reads SNHLY; CDR2 reads FYNNEI. The CDR3 consists of 13 residues. The germline V and J ends were trimmed by 4 bases and 5 bases, with 11 bases remaining between them. The CDR3 nucleotides are TGTGCCAGCAGTGCGCCGGGGGGAACTGAAGCTTTCTTT. Its protein is CASSAPGGTEAFF.

This rearrangement joins TRBV5-1 to TRBJ1-2; D remains ambiguous. This CDR3 has 15 amino acids. Germline V gene lookup returns CDR1 SGHRS and CDR2 YFSETQ. Trimming shortened V by 4 bases and J by 7 bases, and 20 bases separated the two germline ends. Written as DNA, the CDR3 is TGCGCCAGCAGCCTGGACGTTCGCAGGTTGGTTGGCTACACCTTC. This gives the protein CASSLDVRRLVGYTF.

J is TRBJ2-5 and V is TRBV21-1; no check of the table's D call, TRBD2, against the DNA was made. TRBV21-1 constitutes a pseudogene. The CDR3 runs 18 residues. As DNA, the CDR3 is TGTGCCAGCAGCACCTCCCCAATCAGGGATGTCGGGGGAGAGACCCAGTACTTC. Translating gives CASSTSPIRDVGGETQYF.

The V call is TRBV4-2, the J call TRBJ2-3; 7 positions match TRBD2. Germline V gene lookup returns CDR1 LGHNA and CDR2 YNFKEQ. The CDR3 is made up of 17 amino acids. With V trimmed by 3 bases and J by 5 bases, 14 bases remained unmatched. CDR3 in amino acids: CASSQAPGLGGKDTQYF. The DNA of the CDR3 is TGTGCCAGCAGCCAGGCACCGGGACTCGGGGGGAAAGATACGCAGTATTTT.

The chain couples TRBV15 to TRBJ1-1; 8 nucleotides align to TRBD1. The CDR3 is 17 amino acids. Germline lookup yields CDR1 LNHNV and CDR2 YYDKDF (reference sequence). The V and J ends lost 1 base and 5 bases, in that order; junction bases with no gene match: 12. This CDR3 is CATSRGVPGQGGTEAFF. DNA for the CDR3: TGTGCCACCAGCAGAGGGGTCCCCGGACAGGGAGGGACTGAAGCTTTCTTT.

The chain joins TRBV6-2 or TRBV6-3 to TRBJ1-5, with D unclear. V was trimmed by 3 bases and J by 2 bases, leaving 8 bases between them. Germline loops: CDR1 MNHEY, CDR2 SVGEGT. This CDR3 is built from 14 residues. CDR3 bases: TGTGCCAGCAGTTATGCGGTTGGCAATCAGCCCCAGCATTTT. Translation gives CASSYAVGNQPQHF.

The V gene is TRBV19, the J gene TRBJ1-5; the D is unclear. Germline assignment: CDR1 LNHDA and CDR2 SQIVND (reference sequence). Trimming shortened V by 4 bases and J by 2 bases, and 9 bases separated the two germline ends. CDR3 length: 14 residues. DNA of the CDR3: TGTGCCAGTAGTACTCACGAGCGCAATCAGCCCCAGCATTTT. This translates into CASSTHERNQPQHF. Variable domain in full (rest from reference TRBV19 and TRBJ1-5): DGGITQSPKYLFRKEGQNVTLSCEQNLNHDAMYWYRQDPGQGLRLIYYSQIVNDFQKGDIAEGYSVSREKKESFPLTVTSAQKNPTAFYLCASSTHERNQPQHFGDGTRLSIL.

Concerning this clone itself: An end of the junction differs from the germline gene, which may be a read error. In DNA form, the CDR3 reads TGTGCCAGCAGGGAAGGACTAGCTTTGGTATCGCAGTATTTT. This encodes CASREGLALVSQYF. The chain carries TRBV6-1 and TRBJ2-3, with 8 positions matching TRBD2. The CDR3 is made up of 14 amino acids. Germline lookup yields CDR1 MNHNS and CDR2 SASEGT.

The chain joins TRBV10-3 to TRBJ2-1; the D gene is possibly TRBD1 (5 bases). There are 13 residues in the CDR3. Germline CDR1 reads ENHRY; CDR2 reads SYGVKD. The V and J ends lost 10 bases and 0 bases respectively, with 10 bases between them. CDR3 nucleotide sequence: TGTGCCACAGGGATACTCTCCTACAATGAGCAGTTCTTC. Translating it yields CATGILSYNEQFF.

The chain links TRBV7-2 to TRBJ1-1; no firm D call. Germline CDR1 reads SGHTA; CDR2 reads FQGNSA. V gave up 4 bases and J gave up 5 bases, with 20 bases separating them. The CDR3 is 16 residues long. The CDR3 DNA follows: TGTGCCAGCAGCTCCCGTACCGGGATCATTGGGACTGAAGCTTTCTTT. Translated, it gives CASSSRTGIIGTEAFF.

In this sample, this clone turned up once. This rearrangement joins TRBV18 to TRBJ2-4; 11 bases agree with TRBD1. Per germline, CDR1 KGHSH and CDR2 LQKENI. The CDR3 spans 19 residues. The J segment lost 4 bases and the V segment lost 3 bases, leaving 14 bases of the junction unmatched. CDR3 loop: CASSPPGQGVYGGKNIQYF. The CDR3 bases are TGTGCCAGCTCACCCCCGGGACAGGGGGTTTATGGTGGGAAAAACATTCAGTACTTC. The full variable domain, rest sourced from reference TRBV18 and TRBJ2-4, is NAGVMQNPRHLVRRRGQEARLRCSPMKGHSHVYWYRQLPEEGLKFMVYLQKENIIDESGMPKERFSAEFPKEGPSILRIQQVVRGDSAAYFCASSPPGQGVYGGKNIQYFGAGTRLSVL.

V is TRBV4-2 and J is TRBJ2-7; tentative D call: TRBD2 (7 bases). CDR3 length: 16 amino acids. V was shortened by 4 bases and J by 0 bases, with 16 bases between the two germline ends. The V gene's germline CDR1 is LGHNA and CDR2 YNFKEQ. The CDR3 coding sequence is TGTGCCAGCAGCCGATTAGGGGGGGGGAGCTCCTACGAGCAGTACTTC. Residues: CASSRLGGGSSYEQYF.

This chain links TRBV24-1 with TRBJ1-5; D gene uncertain. There are 15 residues in the CDR3. Trimming stripped 3 bases from V and 2 bases from J, with 10 bases between. Germline values: CDR1 KGHDR, CDR2 SFDVKD. The CDR3 region is CATSDHDIGNQPQHF. CDR3 DNA: TGTGCCACCAGTGATCACGACATAGGCAATCAGCCCCAGCATTTT.

The J gene is TRBJ2-2, the V gene TRBV7-9; 10 nucleotides agree with TRBD1. The ends lost 2 bases at V and 4 bases at J; junction bases unmatched: 10. This CDR3 is built from 18 residues. Per germline, CDR1 SEHNR and CDR2 FQNEAQ (reference sequence). The DNA of the CDR3 is TGTGCCAGCAGCTTAAAGGTGGGACAGGGGTTGCTCACCGGGGAGCTGTTTTTT. Translated, it gives CASSLKVGQGLLTGELFF.

Details on this clone: Other DNA sequences within the sample encode an identical CDR3. V gene TRBV12-3 or TRBV12-4 combines with J gene TRBJ1-2; no reliable D call. This CDR3 contains 13 residues. V was trimmed by 1 base and J by 2 bases, leaving 5 bases between them. The CDR3 region has the DNA TGTGCCAGCAGTTTAGGGCAGAACTATGGCTACACCTTC. Translating it yields CASSLGQNYGYTF.

V is TRBV12-3 or TRBV12-4 and J is TRBJ1-2; the D is unclear. The CDR3 spans 12 residues. Between the trimmed V and J ends, which lost 9 bases and 4 bases, there was a span of 12 bases. CDR3 residues: CASSLRGYGYTF. Here the CDR3 DNA reads TGTGCCAGTTCACTTAGAGGCTATGGCTACACCTTC.

This clone was picked up a small number of times. V usage is TRBV21-1 and J usage is TRBJ2-1; no DNA check was done on the table's D call, TRBD2. TRBV21-1 is flagged as a pseudogene. The CDR3 spans 19 residues. CDR3 nucleotide sequence: TGTGCCAGCAGTTATTGGACTAGCGGGGGACGAAGAATTGGCAATGAGCAGTTCTTC. Encoded protein: CASSYWTSGGRRIGNEQFF.